These 9 T cell receptor beta chains came from one sample sequenced in a study of blood T cell repertoires in COVID-19. Measured with immunoSEQ multiplex PCR; TCRdb has only the in-frame clones, and not every one. The sample has some 75,000 clones; roughly 91% are singletons. The material sequenced was peripheral blood. The origin of the receptors is a man aged 60-69 years with acute or convalescent COVID-19.

The chain is built from TRBV6-4 and TRBJ2-2; 11 nucleotides match TRBD2. The CDR3 is 16 residues long. With 6 bases clipped from V and 4 bases from J, the junction kept 7 bases outside the gene matches. Germline-derived CDR1 and CDR2 are MRHNA and SNTAGT. The CDR3 loop reads CASSQIAGGPTGELFF. Here the CDR3 DNA reads TGTGCCAGCAGCCAAATAGCGGGAGGGCCCACCGGGGAGCTGTTTTTT.

The chain employs TRBV5-1 and TRBJ1-2; TRBD1 aligns across 7 bases. The CDR3 covers 14 residues. Germline V gene lookup returns CDR1 SGHRS and CDR2 YFSETQ. Unmatched junction bases numbered 1, after V lost 2 bases and J lost 0 bases. The CDR3 bases are TGCGCCAGCAGCTTCGGACAGGCTAACTATGGCTACACCTTC. This translates into CASSFGQANYGYTF.

The chain is built from TRBV7-9 and TRBJ2-3; D is undetermined. Trimming removed 5 bases from V and 4 bases from J, with 10 bases in between. Germline lookup yields CDR1 SEHNR and CDR2 FQNEAQ (reference sequence). The CDR3 consists of 13 residues. The CDR3: CASSPRGPDTQYF. CDR3 bases: TGTGCCAGCAGCCCCCGCGGTCCAGATACGCAGTATTTT.

This rearrangement joins TRBV7-2 to TRBJ2-1; 8 positions match TRBD2. Trimming at V came to 1 base and at J to 6 bases, leaving 11 bases not matched to a gene. The CDR3 is made up of 17 amino acids. Germline CDR1 and CDR2: SGHTA and FQGNSA. The CDR3 nucleotides are TGTGCCAGCAGCTTAGGGCCCGGACTAGCCAAACCCAATGAGCAGTTCTTC. Residues: CASSLGPGLAKPNEQFF.

The V and J genes are TRBV7-9 and TRBJ1-4, with 7 positions matching TRBD1. CDR1 is SEHNR, CDR2 FQNEAQ, per germline (reference sequence). This CDR3 spans 14 amino acids. Germline trimming cut 2 bases from V and 8 bases from J; bases unmatched to any gene: 5. The CDR3 loop is CASSLIGGPEKLFF. CDR3 DNA: TGTGCCAGCAGCTTAATAGGGGGCCCCGAAAAACTGTTTTTT.

This chain uses TRBV10-2 with TRBJ1-2; 8 positions agree with TRBD1. With 5 bases clipped from V and 5 bases from J, the junction kept 4 bases outside the gene matches. The CDR3 loop spans 13 amino acids. The germline V gene has CDR1 WSHSY and CDR2 SAAADI. CDR3 in amino acids: CASSQGAIYGYTF. CDR3 DNA: TGCGCCAGCAGTCAGGGGGCGATTTATGGCTACACCTTC.

The rearrangement joins TRBV6-5 to TRBJ1-2; no reliable D call. The CDR3 contains 13 residues. With 6 bases removed from V and 5 bases from J, the gap between germline ends came to 13 bases. Per germline, CDR1 MNHEY and CDR2 SVGAGI. CDR3 amino acids: CASRAPAWYGYTF. The CDR3 DNA reads as TGTGCCAGCAGGGCCCCAGCGTGGTATGGCTACACCTTC.

The rearrangement joins TRBV7-2 to TRBJ2-1; D gene unclear. V lost 1 base to trimming and J lost 6 bases, with 10 bases between them. This CDR3 spans 14 amino acids. CDR1 is SGHTA and CDR2 is FQGNSA in the germline V gene. The CDR3 sequence is CASSLGSRFNEQFF. The DNA of the CDR3 is TGTGCCAGCAGCTTAGGTTCGCGGTTCAATGAGCAGTTCTTC.

The J gene is TRBJ2-3, the V gene TRBV6-4; 11 nucleotides line up with TRBD2. J lost 5 bases, V lost 2 bases, and 6 bases had no gene match. The CDR3 runs 16 residues. Germline V gene lookup returns CDR1 MRHNA and CDR2 SNTAGT. The CDR3 region is CASSDISGGAQDTQYF. In DNA, the CDR3 is TGTGCCAGCAGTGACATTAGCGGGGGGGCCCAAGATACGCAGTATTTT.